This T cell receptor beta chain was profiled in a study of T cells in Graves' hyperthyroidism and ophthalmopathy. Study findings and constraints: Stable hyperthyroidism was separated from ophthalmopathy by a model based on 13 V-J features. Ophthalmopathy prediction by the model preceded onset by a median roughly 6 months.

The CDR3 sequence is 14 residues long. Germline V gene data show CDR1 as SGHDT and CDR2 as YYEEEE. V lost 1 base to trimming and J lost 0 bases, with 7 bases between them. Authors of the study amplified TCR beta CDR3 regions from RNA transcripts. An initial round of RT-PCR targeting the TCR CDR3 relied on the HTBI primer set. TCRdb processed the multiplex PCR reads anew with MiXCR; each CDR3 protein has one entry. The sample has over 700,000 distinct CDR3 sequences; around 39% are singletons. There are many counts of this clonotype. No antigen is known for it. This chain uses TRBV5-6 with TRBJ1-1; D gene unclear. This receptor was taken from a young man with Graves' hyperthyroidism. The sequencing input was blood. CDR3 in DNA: TGTGCCAGCAGCTTGATTAGGATGAACACTGAAGCTTTCTTT. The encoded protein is CASSLIRMNTEAFF.